The 5 T cell receptor beta chains given below trace back to one sample, sequenced in a study of CD8+ T cells in alopecia areata. It was cDNA, reverse transcribed from extracted RNA, that served as the sequencing template. The assay was immunoSEQ multiplex PCR, and TCRdb's table has in-frame clones only and misses some. Of 120,000 to 150,000 clones in the sample, 62% were seen once. Material: CD8+ T cells sorted from blood. These receptors were collected from a human donor in good health.

This rearrangement joins TRBV30 to TRBJ2-1, with D perhaps matching TRBD2 (6 bases). CDR1 GTSNPN and CDR2 SVGIG come from the germline V gene (reference sequence). This CDR3 region has 14 residues. The germline V and J ends were trimmed by 2 bases and 7 bases, with 15 bases remaining between them. The CDR3 reads CAWSFSGAVNEQFF. DNA for the CDR3: TGTGCCTGGAGTTTTTCGGGAGCTGTAAATGAGCAGTTCTTC.

The chain couples TRBV29-1 to TRBJ1-2; D may be TRBD1 (6 bases). Per the germline V gene, CDR1 is SQVTM and CDR2 is ANQGSEA. The CDR3 extends over 12 amino acids. Trimming pared 5 bases from V and 6 bases from J, leaving 13 bases between. CDR3 DNA: TGCAGCGTTCTTCAAGGGGGTCATGGCTACACCTTC. This codes for CSVLQGGHGYTF.

The chain recombines TRBV5-1 with TRBJ2-7; tentatively, D is TRBD1 (6 bases). The ends were cut back, 3 bases at V and 2 bases at J, with 9 bases in the middle. CDR3 length: 13 amino acids. Germline assignment: CDR1 SGHRS and CDR2 YFSETQ. The CDR3 loop reads CASSSTGTYEQYF. CDR3 nucleotides: TGCGCCAGCAGCTCTACAGGGACCTACGAGCAGTACTTC. The full variable domain, with the rest looked up from reference TRBV5-1 and TRBJ2-7, is KAGVTQTPRYLIKTRGQQVTLSCSPISGHRSVSWYQQTPGQGLQFLFEYFSETQRNKGNFPGRFSGRQFSNSRSEMNVSTLELGDSALYLCASSSTGTYEQYFGPGTRLTVT.

J is TRBJ2-3 and V is TRBV5-1; 10 bases are shared with TRBD2. This CDR3 comprises 15 residues. Germline CDR1 and CDR2: SGHRS and YFSETQ. Trimming took 2 bases from V and 2 from J; bases not matched to a gene: 2. The CDR3 bases are TGCGCCAGCAGCTTTAGCGGGAGGCTCACAGATACGCAGTATTTT. Translation gives CASSFSGRLTDTQYF.

The V gene is TRBV6-1, the J gene TRBJ1-2; 7 bases agree with TRBD1. Per the germline V gene, CDR1 is MNHNS and CDR2 is SASEGT. V shed 7 bases, J shed 5 bases, and the junction held 1 base outside the gene matches. This CDR3 has 11 residues. The CDR3 is CASTTGYGYTF. The CDR3 DNA reads TGTGCCAGCACGACAGGGTATGGCTACACCTTC.